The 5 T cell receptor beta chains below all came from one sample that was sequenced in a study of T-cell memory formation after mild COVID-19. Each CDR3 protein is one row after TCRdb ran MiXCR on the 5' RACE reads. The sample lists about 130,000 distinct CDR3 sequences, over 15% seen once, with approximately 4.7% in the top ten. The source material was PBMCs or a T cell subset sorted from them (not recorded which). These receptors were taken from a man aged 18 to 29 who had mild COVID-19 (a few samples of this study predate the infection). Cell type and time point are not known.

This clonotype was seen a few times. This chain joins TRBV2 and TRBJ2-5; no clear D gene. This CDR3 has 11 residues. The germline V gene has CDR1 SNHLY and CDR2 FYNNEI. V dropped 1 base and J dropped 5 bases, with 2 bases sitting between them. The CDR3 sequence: CASSEEETQYF. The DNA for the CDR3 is TGTGCCAGCAGTGAAGAGGAGACCCAGTACTTC.

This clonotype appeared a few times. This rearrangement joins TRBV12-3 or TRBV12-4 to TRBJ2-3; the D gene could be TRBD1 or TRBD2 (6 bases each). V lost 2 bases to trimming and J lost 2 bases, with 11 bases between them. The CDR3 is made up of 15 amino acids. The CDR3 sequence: CASSLFGGLTDTQYF. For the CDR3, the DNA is TGTGCCAGCAGTTTATTTGGGGGGCTCACAGATACGCAGTATTTT.

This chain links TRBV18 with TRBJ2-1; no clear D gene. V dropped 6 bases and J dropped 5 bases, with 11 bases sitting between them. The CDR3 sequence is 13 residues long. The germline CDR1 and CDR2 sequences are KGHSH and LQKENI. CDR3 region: CASSQQENNEQFF. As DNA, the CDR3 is TGTGCCAGCTCCCAGCAGGAGAACAATGAGCAGTTCTTC. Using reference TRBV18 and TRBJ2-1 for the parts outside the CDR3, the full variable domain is NAGVMQNPRHLVRRRGQEARLRCSPMKGHSHVYWYRQLPEEGLKFMVYLQKENIIDESGMPKERFSAEFPKEGPSILRIQQVVRGDSAAYFCASSQQENNEQFFGPGTRLTVL.

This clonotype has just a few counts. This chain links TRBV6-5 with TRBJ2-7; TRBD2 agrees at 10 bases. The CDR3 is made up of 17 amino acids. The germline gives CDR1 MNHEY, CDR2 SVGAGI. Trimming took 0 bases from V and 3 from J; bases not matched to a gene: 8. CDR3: CASSYSGVSSGGYEQYF. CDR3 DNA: TGTGCCAGCAGTTACTCAGGCGTATCTAGCGGGGGCTACGAGCAGTACTTC.

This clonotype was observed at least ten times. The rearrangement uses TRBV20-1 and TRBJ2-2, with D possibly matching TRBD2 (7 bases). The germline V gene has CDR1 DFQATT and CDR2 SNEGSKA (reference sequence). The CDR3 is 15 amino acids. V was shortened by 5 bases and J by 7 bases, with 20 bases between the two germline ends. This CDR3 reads CSAVPRGAFGGELFF. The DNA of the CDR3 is TGCAGTGCTGTCCCCCGGGGGGCATTCGGCGGGGAGCTGTTTTTT.